This T cell receptor beta chain was identified during a study of cytomegalovirus exposure and HLA in healthy donors. Overall study: Earlier, some 180 million T cells were analyzed, and more than 100 million unique TCR beta sequences were found among them. Overall study findings and caveats: Trimming of TCR beta V- and J-genes showed a link, identified in a later analysis, to a missense DCLRE1C variant.

Both 60 Vbeta primers and 13 Jbeta primers went into the PCR. Clones were sequenced by immunoSEQ multiplex PCR, and TCRdb holds only the in-frame ones, with some missing. Of 180,000 or so clones detected, roughly 73% appear once; the ten largest clones hold 2.5% to 4%. Per germline, CDR1 MNHEY and CDR2 SVGAGI. V dropped 5 bases and J dropped 3; count of bases not matched to a gene: 4. This CDR3 has 14 amino acids. This clone was seen a handful of times. Its specificity is unknown. The J gene is TRBJ2-5, the V gene TRBV6-5; 9 nucleotides match TRBD1. This clonotype was sampled from a female donor in good health and CMV-seronegative. The material sequenced was PBMCs. CDR3 protein: CASSATGGEETQYF. CDR3 in DNA: TGTGCCAGCAGTGCAACAGGGGGCGAAGAGACCCAGTACTTC.